The clone carrying this T cell receptor (beta chain) was recorded at least ten times. Its antigen remains unidentified. V was pared by 0 bases and J by 1 base, with 9 bases between. From germline, CDR1 is LGHNA and CDR2 YNFKEQ. CDR3 length equals 15 residues. From roughly 0.55 ug of total RNA, TCR beta-specific cDNA was reverse-transcribed using a constant-region primer. Researchers made the TCR beta libraries by running three nested multiplex PCR rounds with slightly modified ARM-PCR. Each of the first two PCR rounds ran about 9 cycles with TRBV1-TRBV30 forward and C-beta reverse primers. TCRdb processed the multiplex PCR reads anew with MiXCR; each CDR3 protein has one entry. Here the sample spans fewer than 350,000 distinct CDR3 sequences, about 65% being singletons. This sample is part of a study of tumor-infiltrating lymphocytes in primary liver carcinoma. The wider study: Primary liver carcinomas in the patients were surgically resected. Male and female patients aged 30 to 69 years made up the cohort. All lesions had stage T1-T3 N0M0 and about 4 to 10 cm widths.

RNA isolated from unsorted whole blood supplied the blood RNA, with germline DNA also extracted. Study results and limitations: No comparison of CD4+ and CD8+ repertoires was made, since the samples were bulk unsorted.

This rearrangement joins TRBV4-2 to TRBJ2-5, with D unresolved. This sequence originates from a man aged 40-49 years with primary liver carcinoma and hepatitis B virus infection. The specimen was peripheral blood. The CDR3: CASSQDNRPQETQYF. The CDR3 nucleotides read TGTGCCAGCAGCCAAGATAATCGGCCCCAAGAGACCCAGTACTTC.